The rows below give T cell receptor beta chains drawn from one sample of a study of T cells after yellow fever vaccination. Each CDR3 protein is one row after TCRdb ran MiXCR on the 5' RACE reads. The profile covers 200,000 to 250,000 distinct CDR3 sequences, with about 7% appearing a single time and roughly 0.9% taken by the ten largest. Source: CD4+ T cells sorted from PBMCs, taken 15 days after the yellow fever booster vaccination. These receptors were collected from a young man who received the YFV17D yellow fever vaccine. Each CDR3 is given with its conserved first and last residue. The order of the fields is J gene, clone size, D gene, V gene, CDR3 DNA, CDR3 protein. The D gene is left open where the match is weak. Part of the rows lack a size; the others show once, few, many or a class for expanded clones.

J gene: TRBJ2-7; clone size: few; D gene: NA; V gene: TRBV5-5; CDR3 DNA: TGTGCCAGCAGCTTGGCCCCGTTTGACGAGCAGTACTTC; CDR3 protein: CASSLAPFDEQYF
J gene: TRBJ2-7; clone size: NA; D gene: TRBD1; V gene: TRBV7-2; CDR3 DNA: TGTGCCAGCTTAGACAGGGTTGGCGACGAGCAGTACTTC; CDR3 protein: CASLDRVGDEQYF
J gene: TRBJ1-5; clone size: few; D gene: NA; V gene: TRBV6-6; CDR3 DNA: TGTGCCAGCGGGCCCGAGGGGCCCCAGCATTTT; CDR3 protein: CASGPEGPQHF
J gene: TRBJ2-7; clone size: many; D gene: TRBD1; V gene: TRBV5-1; CDR3 DNA: TGCGCCAGCAGCTTGGGGGCGACAGGGCGGTCCTACGAGCAGTACTTC; CDR3 protein: CASSLGATGRSYEQYF
J gene: TRBJ2-3; clone size: many; D gene: TRBD2; V gene: TRBV10-3; CDR3 DNA: TGTGCCATCAGTGAGCTCAACCCTAGCGGGGGGTCCACAGATACGCAGTATTTT; CDR3 protein: CAISELNPSGGSTDTQYF
J gene: TRBJ2-1; clone size: many; D gene: NA; V gene: TRBV7-6; CDR3 DNA: TGTGCCAGCAGCTTGTTAACGGGAGATCCCAATGAGCAGTTCTTC; CDR3 protein: CASSLLTGDPNEQFF
J gene: TRBJ2-1; clone size: NA; D gene: NA; V gene: TRBV28; CDR3 DNA: TGTGCCAGCAGTTCGGAGGGACTCCCCCCGCGTGAGCAGTTCTTC; CDR3 protein: CASSSEGLPPREQFF
J gene: TRBJ2-7; clone size: NA; D gene: TRBD2; V gene: TRBV6-1; CDR3 DNA: TGTGCCAGCAGGCTAGCGGGAGGGCCTGGCGAGCAGTACTTC; CDR3 protein: CASRLAGGPGEQYF
J gene: TRBJ2-5; clone size: NA; D gene: TRBD2; V gene: TRBV3-1; CDR3 DNA: TGTGCCAGCAGCCTGGGACTACTCCCGACCCAGTACTTC; CDR3 protein: CASSLGLLPTQYF
J gene: TRBJ2-5; clone size: NA; D gene: NA; V gene: TRBV21-1; CDR3 DNA: TGTGCCAGCAGCAGCTGCCGGGACGGACACCCCGGAGGGCAAGAGACCCAGTACTTC; CDR3 protein: CASSSCRDGHPGGQETQYF
J gene: TRBJ2-1; clone size: few; D gene: NA; V gene: TRBV27; CDR3 DNA: TGTGCCAGCAGTTTACGAGCGCTCTCCTACAATGAGCAGTTCTTC; CDR3 protein: CASSLRALSYNEQFF
J gene: TRBJ2-1; clone size: NA; D gene: TRBD2; V gene: TRBV20-1; CDR3 DNA: TGCAGTGCTAGAGGACCAAGCGGGAGAATCCGTATGAATGAGCAGTTCTTC; CDR3 protein: CSARGPSGRIRMNEQFF
J gene: TRBJ1-2; clone size: few; D gene: NA; V gene: TRBV29-1; CDR3 DNA: TGCAGCGTTTTCGGACAGTATGGCTACACCTTC; CDR3 protein: CSVFGQYGYTF
J gene: TRBJ2-2; clone size: many; D gene: TRBD2; V gene: TRBV4-3; CDR3 DNA: TGCGCCAGCAGCCAACCTAGCGGGAAGGCTGCCGGGGAGCTGTTTTTT; CDR3 protein: CASSQPSGKAAGELFF
J gene: TRBJ1-1; clone size: many; D gene: NA; V gene: TRBV7-9; CDR3 DNA: TGTGCCAGCAGCTTATGGGCAAGGAACACTGAAGCTTTCTTT; CDR3 protein: CASSLWARNTEAFF
J gene: TRBJ2-5; clone size: few; D gene: NA; V gene: TRBV5-1; CDR3 DNA: TGCGCCAGCAGCCTCACGCCGACTGGAGAGACCCAGTACTTC; CDR3 protein: CASSLTPTGETQYF
J gene: TRBJ2-1; clone size: NA; D gene: NA; V gene: TRBV9; CDR3 DNA: TGTGCCAGCAGCGAAGATGGGAGGTTCTACAATGAGCAGTTCTTC; CDR3 protein: CASSEDGRFYNEQFF
J gene: TRBJ2-5; clone size: few; D gene: TRBD2; V gene: TRBV4-2; CDR3 DNA: TGTGCCAGCAGCCAAAACCCTGGACTAGCGGGAGAGGGGGAGACCCAGTACTTC; CDR3 protein: CASSQNPGLAGEGETQYF
J gene: TRBJ2-3; clone size: many; D gene: NA; V gene: TRBV5-5; CDR3 DNA: TGTGCCAGCAGCTTGCCCGGGAGCACAGATACGCAGTATTTT; CDR3 protein: CASSLPGSTDTQYF
J gene: TRBJ2-4; clone size: few; D gene: NA; V gene: TRBV5-5; CDR3 DNA: TGTGCCAGCAGACACGGCCAGGGCTCCGTAGCCAAAAACATTCAGTACTTC; CDR3 protein: CASRHGQGSVAKNIQYF
J gene: TRBJ1-5; clone size: few; D gene: NA; V gene: TRBV19; CDR3 DNA: TGTGCCAGTAGTACCAAGTGGGGGGGGTTGAGTCAGCCCCAGCATTTT; CDR3 protein: CASSTKWGGLSQPQHF
J gene: TRBJ2-1; clone size: few; D gene: NA; V gene: TRBV5-8; CDR3 DNA: TGTGCCAGCAGCTTGGCCAACTGGGGGGCGGATGAGCAGTTCTTC; CDR3 protein: CASSLANWGADEQFF
J gene: TRBJ2-6; clone size: NA; D gene: NA; V gene: TRBV20-1; CDR3 DNA: TGCAGTGCTACGGGACCCGGCTCTGGGGCCAACGTCCTGACTTTC; CDR3 protein: CSATGPGSGANVLTF
J gene: TRBJ2-2; clone size: few; D gene: NA; V gene: TRBV6-5; CDR3 DNA: TGTGCCAGCAGTTACTCGTTTACAGCCCACCCCGGGGAGCTGTTTTTT; CDR3 protein: CASSYSFTAHPGELFF
J gene: TRBJ2-1; clone size: few; D gene: NA; V gene: TRBV2; CDR3 DNA: TGTGCCAGCACCCTGGGCGGTAACTTAGCCTACAATGAGCAGTTCTTC; CDR3 protein: CASTLGGNLAYNEQFF
J gene: TRBJ2-1; clone size: few; D gene: NA; V gene: TRBV7-2; CDR3 DNA: TGTGCCAGCAGCTTAGAGACGGGAAGGGCGAATGAGCAGTTCTTC; CDR3 protein: CASSLETGRANEQFF
J gene: TRBJ2-5; clone size: NA; D gene: NA; V gene: TRBV20-1; CDR3 DNA: TGCAGTGCTAGGAACCCAAGGGAAGAGACCCAGTACTTC; CDR3 protein: CSARNPREETQYF
J gene: TRBJ2-2; clone size: many; D gene: TRBD1; V gene: TRBV5-1; CDR3 DNA: TGCGCCAGCAGCTCCGGGACAGGGAGGACCGGGGAGCTGTTTTTT; CDR3 protein: CASSSGTGRTGELFF
J gene: TRBJ2-5; clone size: many; D gene: TRBD2; V gene: TRBV29-1; CDR3 DNA: TGCAGCGTCCCACGCGCGGGAGGATTGATCCAGTACTTC; CDR3 protein: CSVPRAGGLIQYF
J gene: TRBJ2-7; clone size: NA; D gene: NA; V gene: TRBV2; CDR3 DNA: TGTGCCAGCAGTTCCACCGATACCACGAAACAGTACTTC; CDR3 protein: CASSSTDTTKQYF
J gene: TRBJ2-1; clone size: NA; D gene: NA; V gene: TRBV6-5; CDR3 DNA: TGTGCCAGCAGTTATAACCGGGCGGGGGAGCAGTTCTTC; CDR3 protein: CASSYNRAGEQFF
J gene: TRBJ2-1; clone size: many; D gene: TRBD2; V gene: TRBV29-1; CDR3 DNA: TGCAGCGTTGAAGGCCTAGCGGGAGGGTCAGGTGAGCAGTTCTTC; CDR3 protein: CSVEGLAGGSGEQFF
J gene: TRBJ2-7; clone size: NA; D gene: NA; V gene: TRBV12-3/TRBV12-4; CDR3 DNA: TGTGCCAGCACCTGGTGGGATGAGGGGGAGCAGTACTTC; CDR3 protein: CASTWWDEGEQYF
J gene: TRBJ2-3; clone size: NA; D gene: NA; V gene: TRBV30; CDR3 DNA: TGTGCCTGCCCGAAGGGGAGCACAGATACGCAGTATTTT; CDR3 protein: CACPKGSTDTQYF
J gene: TRBJ1-1; clone size: few; D gene: NA; V gene: TRBV2; CDR3 DNA: TGTGCCAGCAATACGGTCGGACTTAACACTGAAGCTTTCTTT; CDR3 protein: CASNTVGLNTEAFF
J gene: TRBJ2-7; clone size: many; D gene: TRBD2; V gene: TRBV6-2/TRBV6-3; CDR3 DNA: TGTGCCAGCAGGAGACTAGCGGGAAGCTCCTACGAGCAGTACTTC; CDR3 protein: CASRRLAGSSYEQYF
J gene: TRBJ1-2; clone size: many; D gene: NA; V gene: TRBV20-1; CDR3 DNA: TGCAGTGCTAGAGTAGGGTCTATTTATGACTACACCTTC; CDR3 protein: CSARVGSIYDYTF
J gene: TRBJ2-3; clone size: many; D gene: NA; V gene: TRBV5-1; CDR3 DNA: TGCGCCAGCAGCTTGGTTAAGACAGATACGCAGTATTTT; CDR3 protein: CASSLVKTDTQYF
J gene: TRBJ2-2; clone size: many; D gene: NA; V gene: TRBV5-1; CDR3 DNA: TGCGCCAGCAGCAGAGACAGAGCGAACACCGGGGAGCTGTTTTTT; CDR3 protein: CASSRDRANTGELFF
J gene: TRBJ2-3; clone size: NA; D gene: TRBD2; V gene: TRBV20-1; CDR3 DNA: TGCAGTGCTAGGTGGCTAGCGGGAGGCACAGATACGCAGTATTTT; CDR3 protein: CSARWLAGGTDTQYF
J gene: TRBJ1-5; clone size: few; D gene: NA; V gene: TRBV5-6; CDR3 DNA: TGTGCCAGCAGCTTGGGGCAGGGACGCGATCAGCCCCAGCATTTT; CDR3 protein: CASSLGQGRDQPQHF
J gene: TRBJ2-2; clone size: few; D gene: TRBD1; V gene: TRBV20-1; CDR3 DNA: TGCAGTGTCACAGGGGGCGGGGAGCTGTTTTTT; CDR3 protein: CSVTGGGELFF
J gene: TRBJ2-7; clone size: NA; D gene: NA; V gene: TRBV14; CDR3 DNA: TGTGCCAGCAGCCAGGCATGGGGAACCTACGAGCAGTACTTC; CDR3 protein: CASSQAWGTYEQYF
J gene: TRBJ2-5; clone size: NA; D gene: TRBD1; V gene: TRBV5-1; CDR3 DNA: TGCGCCAGTATCCGGGACAGTGAAGAGACCCAGTACTTC; CDR3 protein: CASIRDSEETQYF
J gene: TRBJ1-2; clone size: NA; D gene: NA; V gene: TRBV10-3; CDR3 DNA: TGTGCCATCACCCCTCAGGGGCTCTATGGCTACACCTTC; CDR3 protein: CAITPQGLYGYTF
J gene: TRBJ2-4; clone size: NA; D gene: NA; V gene: TRBV6-2/TRBV6-3; CDR3 DNA: TGTGCCAGCAGTGGTGGCGGGATGCGGTACATTCAGTACTTC; CDR3 protein: CASSGGGMRYIQYF
J gene: TRBJ2-1; clone size: many; D gene: TRBD2; V gene: TRBV3-1; CDR3 DNA: TGTGCCAGCAGCCAGACTAGCGGGGTGTACAATGAGCAGTTCTTC; CDR3 protein: CASSQTSGVYNEQFF
J gene: TRBJ2-7; clone size: NA; D gene: NA; V gene: TRBV5-1; CDR3 DNA: TGCGCCAGCAGCTCCGGGCCGCAAGGCGAGCAGTACTTC; CDR3 protein: CASSSGPQGEQYF
J gene: TRBJ1-2; clone size: many; D gene: NA; V gene: TRBV7-2; CDR3 DNA: TGTGCCAGCAGCTTCAAGGGCGGGGCGAACTCCTATGGCTACACCTTC; CDR3 protein: CASSFKGGANSYGYTF
J gene: TRBJ2-2; clone size: many; D gene: TRBD1; V gene: TRBV5-1; CDR3 DNA: TGCGCCAGCAGCTTAACAGGGGGCGCTTTCACCGGGGAGCTGTTTTTT; CDR3 protein: CASSLTGGAFTGELFF
J gene: TRBJ2-6; clone size: many; D gene: TRBD2; V gene: TRBV28; CDR3 DNA: TGTGCCAGCAGTTTGAGCGGGGGGGTCTCTGGGGCCAACGTCCTGACTTTC; CDR3 protein: CASSLSGGVSGANVLTF
J gene: TRBJ1-1; clone size: few; D gene: NA; V gene: TRBV5-1; CDR3 DNA: TGCGCCAGCAGCTTGGAAGGGAAGGACACTGAAGCTTTCTTT; CDR3 protein: CASSLEGKDTEAFF
J gene: TRBJ2-7; clone size: few; D gene: TRBD2; V gene: TRBV20-1; CDR3 DNA: TGCAGTGCGGAACCGACTAGCGGGAGAGGCTACGAGCAGTACTTC; CDR3 protein: CSAEPTSGRGYEQYF